The next 19 T cell receptor beta chains were all read from a single sample in a study of shared clonotypes between healthy human individuals. Clones were read by immunoSEQ multiplex PCR, and TCRdb kept only the in-frame ones, dropping some. Here the sample spans around 330,000 clones, under 80% being singletons. The material sequenced was memory CD4+ T cells sorted from blood. Subset reported: CD45RA-negative fraction. Receptors were obtained from a man aged 25-45 years in good health.

The DNA of the CDR3 is TGCGCCAGCAGCCGGGACAGCCCGTCCTACAATGAGCAGTTCTTC. Translating it yields CASSRDSPSYNEQFF. The chain is built from TRBV5-1 and TRBJ2-1, with 7 positions matching TRBD1. The CDR3 totals 15 residues. V lost 4 bases, J lost 1 base, and 5 bases stayed unmatched. Looked up from germline, CDR1 is SGHRS and CDR2 is YFSETQ.

The chain has TRBV2 and TRBJ2-7; no reliable D call. V lost 6 bases and J lost 2, with 8 bases in between. CDR1 and CDR2 (germline): SNHLY, FYNNEI. This CDR3 spans 12 amino acids. The chain's CDR3 is CASSQAAYEQYF. The DNA for the CDR3 is TGTGCCAGCAGCCAGGCGGCCTACGAGCAGTACTTC.

The chain uses TRBV19 and TRBJ2-2, with 8 bases fitting TRBD1. V trimming: 5 bases; J trimming: 6 bases; junction bases outside the gene matches: 5. Germline CDR1 and CDR2: LNHDA and SQIVND (reference sequence). This CDR3 has 14 amino acids. CDR3 sequence reads: CASSFGQGPGELFF. DNA for the CDR3: TGTGCCAGTAGTTTCGGACAGGGCCCCGGGGAGCTGTTTTTT.

This clone came up a few times. The V gene is TRBV9, the J gene TRBJ1-1, with D perhaps TRBD1 (5 bases). The ends were cut back, 4 bases at V and 3 bases at J, with 19 bases in the middle. Germline loops: CDR1 SGDLS, CDR2 YYNGEE. The CDR3 is made up of 16 amino acids. CDR3 loop: CASSLGLGDSDTEAFF. In nucleotides, the CDR3 is TGTGCCAGCAGCCTCGGCCTGGGGGACTCAGACACTGAAGCTTTCTTT.

This clone was observed at least ten times. The genes are TRBV18 and TRBJ2-2; weak D call: TRBD1 (6 bases). This CDR3 region has 16 residues. Per the germline V gene, CDR1 is KGHSH and CDR2 is LQKENI. The V end was cut by 1 base, the J end by 3 bases, with 12 bases between. This CDR3 is CASSPRAGVDTGELFF. CDR3 DNA sequence: TGTGCCAGCTCACCACGGGCAGGGGTAGACACCGGGGAGCTGTTTTTT.

CDR3 DNA sequence: TGTGCCAGCTCACCACCCTTGGGGGCGGGCCGCTACAATGAGCAGTTCTTC. This encodes CASSPPLGAGRYNEQFF. V and J are TRBV18 and TRBJ2-1; D might be TRBD1 (6 bases). Trimming shortened V by 0 bases and J by 3 bases, and 15 bases separated the two germline ends. The CDR3 runs 17 residues. Germline loops: CDR1 KGHSH, CDR2 LQKENI.

The rearrangement uses TRBV28 and TRBJ1-1; D is possibly TRBD1 (5 bases). V shed 6 bases and J shed 0 bases, with 14 bases lying between them. The CDR3 totals 15 residues. Germline V gene sequence: CDR1 MDHEN, CDR2 SYDVKM. As DNA, the CDR3 is TGTGCCAGCAGAGGTCCCGGGACCGTGAACACTGAAGCTTTCTTT. The encoded protein is CASRGPGTVNTEAFF.

The V and J genes are TRBV25-1 and TRBJ2-7; 8 bases are shared with TRBD1. CDR1 MGHDK and CDR2 SYGVNS come from the germline V gene. With 1 base clipped from V and 3 bases from J, the junction kept 11 bases outside the gene matches. The CDR3 is 17 amino acids. DNA for the CDR3: TGTGCCAGCAGTGAATTCGGCCGGACAGGGAAAAGCTACGAGCAGTACTTC. Protein: CASSEFGRTGKSYEQYF.

A few counts support this clone. The rearrangement uses TRBV5-8 and TRBJ1-5; TRBD1 is a possible D gene (5 bases). This CDR3 is built from 16 residues. The germline V and J ends were trimmed by 6 bases and 2 bases, with 18 bases remaining between them. Germline V gene sequence: CDR1 SGHTS, CDR2 YDEGEE. The CDR3 protein is CASTPMRGARNQPQHF. Here the CDR3 DNA reads TGTGCCAGCACCCCGATGCGCGGGGCGCGCAATCAGCCCCAGCATTTT.

A note on this clone: Other nucleotide sequences in the sample specify the same CDR3. The chain is built from TRBV18 and TRBJ2-5; D is perhaps TRBD1 (5 bases). The germline CDR1 and CDR2 sequences are KGHSH and LQKENI. The CDR3 covers 13 residues. Between the trimmed V and J ends, which lost 1 base and 4 bases, there was a span of 7 bases. CDR3 loop: CASSPRQGETQYF. In nucleotides, the CDR3 is TGTGCCAGCTCACCACGTCAGGGAGAGACCCAGTACTTC.

The genes are TRBV18 and TRBJ2-7, with a weak D call TRBD2 (5 bases). The V end was cut by 3 bases, the J end by 0 bases, with 9 bases between. CDR1 KGHSH and CDR2 LQKENI come from the germline V gene. CDR3 length: 14 amino acids. In DNA form, the CDR3 reads TGTGCCAGCTCACCGGCCGGGAACTCCTACGAGCAGTACTTC. It encodes CASSPAGNSYEQYF.

In the case of this clone: Different DNA sequences within this sample yield the same CDR3. J is TRBJ2-7 and V is TRBV2, with TRBD2 matching 7 bases. V trimming: 6 bases; J trimming: 4 bases; junction bases outside the gene matches: 3. The length of the CDR3 is 12 residues. The germline V gene encodes CDR1 SNHLY and CDR2 FYNNEI. The CDR3 DNA sequence: TGTGCCAGCAGCCGGACTAGTTACGAGCAGTACTTC. It is translated as CASSRTSYEQYF.

As regards this clone: The identical CDR3 is also encoded by other nucleotide sequences in the sample. The chain couples TRBV29-1 to TRBJ2-1; TRBD2 aligns across 9 bases. The CDR3 is made up of 14 amino acids. Trimming removed 3 bases from V and 4 bases from J; junction bases left unmatched: 4. The germline V gene has CDR1 SQVTM and CDR2 ANQGSEA. Written as DNA, the CDR3 is TGCAGCGTTGACGTAGCGGGAGTGTACAATGAGCAGTTCTTC. As protein: CSVDVAGVYNEQFF.

The chain has TRBV6-5 and TRBJ1-4, with 7 bases identical to TRBD1. The V gene's germline CDR1 is MNHEY and CDR2 SVGAGI. J lost 10 bases, V lost 6 bases, and 14 bases had no gene match. The CDR3 spans 15 residues. DNA for the CDR3: TGTGCCAGCAGCGGAACCGGGACAGCAGCGGGAAAACTGTTTTTT. Protein sequence: CASSGTGTAAGKLFF.

This clone was detected once. The chain combines TRBV11-3 with TRBJ2-2; tentative D call: TRBD1 (6 bases). The CDR3 sequence is 16 residues long. Between the trimmed V and J ends, which lost 1 base and 0 bases, there was a span of 9 bases. Germline V gene lookup returns CDR1 SGHNT and CDR2 YENEEA. CDR3 sequence: CASSLGGPSNTGELFF. As DNA, the CDR3 is TGTGCCAGCAGCTTAGGGGGGCCCTCGAACACCGGGGAGCTGTTTTTT.

The chain employs TRBV14 and TRBJ2-7, with D unresolved. This CDR3 region has 21 residues. The V gene's germline CDR1 is SGHDN and CDR2 FVKESK. The V end lost 1 base, the J end lost 5 bases, and 33 bases lay between the germline ends. The CDR3 spells CASSQGKLGSRTGPTPNEQYF. The CDR3 nucleotides read TGTGCCAGCAGCCAAGGAAAGCTGGGATCCCGCACCGGGCCCACACCGAACGAGCAGTACTTC.

The rearrangement joins TRBV6-4 to TRBJ1-1; the D is unclear. Germline CDR1 and CDR2: MRHNA and SNTAGT. CDR3 size: 13 residues. The V and J ends lost 5 bases and 1 base respectively, with 8 bases between them. CDR3 residues: CASSLHENTEAFF. CDR3 sequence (DNA): TGTGCCAGCAGTTTGCATGAGAACACTGAAGCTTTCTTT.

The rearrangement uses TRBV5-1 and TRBJ2-1; 10 bases fit TRBD2. Germline V gene data show CDR1 as SGHRS and CDR2 as YFSETQ. The CDR3 covers 17 residues. V shed 5 bases and J 9 bases; nucleotides not matched to a gene: 17. As DNA, the CDR3 is TGCGCCAGCAGGCAACCGGGACTAGCGCCTTTCGCGGGTGAGCAGTTCTTC. It translates to CASRQPGLAPFAGEQFF.

The V and J genes are TRBV19 and TRBJ1-1; no definite D call. The germline V gene encodes CDR1 LNHDA and CDR2 SQIVND (reference sequence). This CDR3 is 13 amino acids long. V was trimmed by 3 bases and J by 0 bases, leaving 5 bases between them. The CDR3 DNA reads TGTGCCAGTAGTATCAAGATGAACACTGAAGCTTTCTTT. The encoded protein is CASSIKMNTEAFF.